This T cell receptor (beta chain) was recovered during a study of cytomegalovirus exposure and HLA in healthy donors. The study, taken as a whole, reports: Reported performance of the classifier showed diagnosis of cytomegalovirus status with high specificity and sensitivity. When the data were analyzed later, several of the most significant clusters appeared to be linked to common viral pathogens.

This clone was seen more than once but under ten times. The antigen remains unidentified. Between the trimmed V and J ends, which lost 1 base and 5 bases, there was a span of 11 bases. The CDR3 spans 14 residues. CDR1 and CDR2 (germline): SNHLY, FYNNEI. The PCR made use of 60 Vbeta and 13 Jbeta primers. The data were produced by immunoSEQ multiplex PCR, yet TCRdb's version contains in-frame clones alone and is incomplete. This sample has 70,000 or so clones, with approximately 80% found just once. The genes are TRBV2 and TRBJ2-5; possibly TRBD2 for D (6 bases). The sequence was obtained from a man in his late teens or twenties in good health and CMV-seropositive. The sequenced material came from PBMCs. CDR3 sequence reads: CASSEGRGRETQYF. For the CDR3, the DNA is TGTGCCAGCAGTGAAGGGAGGGGCAGGGAGACCCAGTACTTC.